This entry lists 32 T cell receptor beta chains sequenced from one sample in a study of cytomegalovirus exposure and HLA in healthy donors. Primers: 60 Vbeta forward and 13 Jbeta reverse. TCRdb's copy holds only in-frame clones and misses some; the assay was immunoSEQ multiplex PCR. The top ten clones hold over 10% of a sample with approximately 150,000 clones, 80% to 90% of them seen once. Sequencing was carried out using PBMCs. Source of these receptors: a woman in her fifties or sixties in good health and CMV-seronegative.

This clone was detected only once. The chain carries TRBV11-3 and TRBJ2-1; the D gene is possibly TRBD1 (5 bases). Looked up from germline, CDR1 is SGHNT and CDR2 is YENEEA. The V and J ends lost 0 bases and 10 bases respectively, with 7 bases between them. The CDR3 covers 12 residues. CDR3 in DNA: TGTGCCAGCAGCTTAGATGACAGAGAGCAGTTCTTC. Protein product: CASSLDDREQFF.

The rearrangement links TRBV4-3 to TRBJ2-3, with 14 bases matching TRBD2. Germline loops: CDR1 LGHNA, CDR2 YSLEER. The CDR3 runs to 18 residues. V shed 4 bases and J 3 bases; nucleotides not matched to a gene: 9. CDR3 loop: CASSLRLAGGPRTDTQYF. Written as DNA, the CDR3 is TGCGCCAGCAGCCTTCGACTAGCGGGGGGGCCGAGGACAGATACGCAGTATTTT.

This clone was recorded a few times. DNA for the CDR3: TGTGCCAGCAGCTCCAAACAGGTAAACCCCTACGAGCAGTACTTC. It translates to CASSSKQVNPYEQYF. This rearrangement joins TRBV5-4 to TRBJ2-7; tentatively, D is TRBD1 (5 bases). The CDR3 length is 15 residues. Trimming removed 3 bases at V and 2 bases at J, with 15 bases between. Germline-derived CDR1 and CDR2 are SGHNT and YYREEE (reference sequence).

The chain uses TRBV11-1 and TRBJ2-5; no definite D call. Germline V CDR1 and CDR2: SGHAT, FQDESV (reference sequence). This CDR3 has 15 amino acids. V lost 2 bases and J lost 2, with 12 bases in between. The CDR3 DNA reads TGTGCCAGCAGCTTAAGGAGACGAACACAAGAGACCCAGTACTTC. Amino acid sequence: CASSLRRRTQETQYF.

This sequence joins TRBV19 and TRBJ2-7; TRBD2 aligns across 7 bases. The CDR3 is 15 amino acids. The V segment lost 1 base and the J segment 6 bases; nucleotides outside the gene matches: 9. The germline V gene encodes CDR1 LNHDA and CDR2 SQIVND (reference sequence). The CDR3 DNA is TGTGCCAGTAGTATAGGTCAAAGCGGGATGGTCGAGCAGTACTTC. The encoded protein is CASSIGQSGMVEQYF.

The rearrangement joins TRBV20-1 to TRBJ1-2; D not resolved. CDR1 is DFQATT and CDR2 is SNEGSKA in the germline V gene (reference sequence). V was cut by 2 bases and J by 8 bases, with 9 bases left in between. This CDR3 comprises 11 residues. The CDR3 protein is CSARSLRGYTF. The CDR3 coding sequence is TGCAGTGCTAGAAGCCTCAGGGGCTACACCTTC.

This chain links TRBV10-1 with TRBJ2-7, with 8 positions matching TRBD2. Germline V gene lookup returns CDR1 WNHNN and CDR2 SYGVQD (reference sequence). The CDR3 has 14 residues. The V segment lost 5 bases and the J segment 4 bases; nucleotides outside the gene matches: 7. The CDR3 nucleotides are TGCGCCAGCAGTTTACTAGCGGAGGAATACGAGCAGTACTTC. This gives the protein CASSLLAEEYEQYF.

V and J are TRBV13 and TRBJ1-2; a possible D gene is TRBD1 (6 bases). V shed 5 bases and J shed 2 bases, with 21 bases lying between them. This CDR3 spans 17 amino acids. Germline assignment: CDR1 PRHDT and CDR2 FYEKMQ (reference sequence). DNA of the CDR3: TGTGCCAGCAGCAGAACCGGGACACTAAAGAACAACTATGGCTACACCTTC. It specifies CASSRTGTLKNNYGYTF.

The chain is built from TRBV7-9 and TRBJ2-3; 8 bases fit TRBD1. Trimming removed 1 base from V and 5 bases from J; junction bases left unmatched: 8. The CDR3 is 16 amino acids. Germline V gene data show CDR1 as SEHNR and CDR2 as FQNEAQ (reference sequence). The DNA for the CDR3 is TGTGCCAGCAGCTTAGTGACAGGGGATTTGGAAGATACGCAGTATTTT. Amino acid sequence: CASSLVTGDLEDTQYF.

A few counts support this clone. The gene calls are TRBV21-1 and TRBJ2-7; TRBD1, the table's D call, was not compared with the DNA. TRBV21-1 is a pseudogene locus. The CDR3 extends over 14 amino acids. This CDR3 is CASSLQGVTYEQYF. The CDR3 DNA sequence: TGTGCCAGCAGCTTACAGGGGGTGACCTACGAGCAGTACTTC.

This rearrangement joins TRBV29-1 to TRBJ1-5, with 9 bases identical to TRBD1. The CDR3 has 13 residues. Germline CDR1 SQVTM, CDR2 ANQGSEA. V lost 6 bases to trimming and J lost 6 bases; unmatched junction nucleotides: 6. The CDR3 loop reads CSVGQGTGQPQHF. CDR3 coding DNA: TGCAGCGTGGGACAGGGTACGGGTCAGCCCCAGCATTTT.

The chain recombines TRBV7-2 with TRBJ1-4, with 7 nucleotides matching TRBD1. The germline V gene encodes CDR1 SGHTA and CDR2 FQGNSA. Germline trimming cut 6 bases from V and 8 bases from J; bases unmatched to any gene: 15. This CDR3 contains 16 residues. The CDR3 coding sequence is TGTGCCAGCAGTTCGGGACAGCTAACCGAGGGGGAAAAACTGTTTTTT. Its protein product is CASSSGQLTEGEKLFF. Supplemented by reference TRBV7-2 and TRBJ1-4, the full variable domain reads GAGVSQSPSNKVTEKGKDVELRCDPISGHTALYWYRQSLGQGLEFLIYFQGNSAPDKSGLPSDRFSAERTGGSVSTLTIQRTQQEDSAVYLCASSSGQLTEGEKLFFGSGTQLSVL.

In this sample, this clone turned up a few times. CDR3 sequence: CASSPGATNEKLFF. The CDR3 region has the DNA TGTGCCAGCAGCCCCGGAGCAACTAATGAAAAACTGTTTTTT. This chain uses TRBV5-4 with TRBJ1-4, with D unclear. The CDR3 consists of 14 residues. Germline CDR1 and CDR2: SGHNT and YYREEE (reference sequence). V was clipped by 4 bases and J by 0 bases, with 7 bases between them.

The rearrangement uses TRBV10-3 and TRBJ2-4; unclear D gene. Germline V lookup: CDR1 ENHRY, CDR2 SYGVKD. This CDR3 has 15 residues. The V and J ends lost 0 bases and 3 bases respectively, with 9 bases between them. The CDR3 nucleotides are TGTGCCATCAGTGAGTCTGGGCAGATCAAAAACATTCAGTACTTC. Translation gives CAISESGQIKNIQYF.

CDR3 sequence reads: CASRIPGQAGEQYF. The CDR3 region has the DNA TGTGCCAGCAGAATACCGGGACAGGCAGGGGAGCAGTACTTC. V gene TRBV6-5 combines with J gene TRBJ2-7; 8 nucleotides line up with TRBD1. Germline assignment: CDR1 MNHEY and CDR2 SVGAGI. J lost 7 bases, V lost 6 bases, and 11 bases had no gene match. The CDR3 covers 14 residues.

The chain carries TRBV4-3 and TRBJ2-1; a possible D gene is TRBD1 (5 bases). The V gene's germline CDR1 is LGHNA and CDR2 YSLEER. CDR3 length: 15 amino acids. Trimming took off 0 bases at V and 2 bases at J, with 8 bases between the two ends. CDR3 in amino acids: CASSQDLGAYNEQFF. The CDR3 coding sequence is TGCGCCAGCAGCCAAGATCTAGGGGCCTACAATGAGCAGTTCTTC.

The gene calls are TRBV2 and TRBJ1-3; 8 bases fit TRBD1. The CDR3 has 12 residues. Losses at the gene ends were 6 bases for V and 9 bases for J; bases not matched to a gene: 4. Germline V gives CDR1 SNHLY, CDR2 FYNNEI. CDR3 bases: TGTGCCAGCAGCCGGGACAGGATCACCATATATTTT. Amino acid sequence: CASSRDRITIYF.

V is TRBV6-1 and J is TRBJ2-7, with 9 positions matching TRBD2. J gave up 4 bases and V 2 bases, and 3 bases lay outside the gene matches. The CDR3 has 14 amino acids. Per germline, CDR1 MNHNS and CDR2 SASEGT. Here the CDR3 DNA reads TGTGCCAGCAGTGAATATAGCGGGAGATACGAGCAGTACTTC. It yields the protein CASSEYSGRYEQYF.

This chain links TRBV7-2 with TRBJ2-1; 10 nucleotides line up with TRBD2. With 3 bases clipped from V and 9 bases from J, the junction kept 8 bases outside the gene matches. The CDR3 totals 15 residues. CDR1 is SGHTA and CDR2 is FQGNSA in the germline V gene. CDR3 in amino acids: CASSFGALAGSEQFF. DNA of the CDR3: TGTGCCAGCAGCTTCGGAGCACTAGCGGGGAGTGAGCAGTTCTTC.

V usage is TRBV18 and J usage is TRBJ1-2, with 7 bases that match TRBD1. Germline V gives CDR1 KGHSH, CDR2 LQKENI. The CDR3 loop spans 13 amino acids. With 3 bases clipped from V and 3 bases from J, the junction kept 1 base outside the gene matches. The CDR3 protein is CASSPGQDYGYTF. DNA of the CDR3: TGTGCCAGCTCACCTGGACAGGACTATGGCTACACCTTC. The full variable domain, rest sourced from reference TRBV18 and TRBJ1-2, is NAGVMQNPRHLVRRRGQEARLRCSPMKGHSHVYWYRQLPEEGLKFMVYLQKENIIDESGMPKERFSAEFPKEGPSILRIQQVVRGDSAAYFCASSPGQDYGYTFGSGTRLTVV.

The chain has TRBV19 and TRBJ2-1; TRBD2 is a possible D gene (5 bases). The CDR3 consists of 14 residues. The V end lost 3 bases, the J end lost 1 base, and 7 bases lay between the germline ends. CDR1 is LNHDA, CDR2 SQIVND, per germline (reference sequence). Written as DNA, the CDR3 is TGTGCCAGTAGTATCCGGGATTCCTACAATGAGCAGTTCTTC. It specifies CASSIRDSYNEQFF.

The V call is TRBV7-2, the J call TRBJ2-3; 7 nucleotides match TRBD1. V gave up 5 bases and J gave up 2 bases; unmatched junction bases: 7. CDR3 length: 15 residues. From germline, CDR1 is SGHTA and CDR2 FQGNSA. The CDR3 region has the DNA TGTGCCAGCAGCCAGAAGACAGGGCCCACAGATACGCAGTATTTT. Encoded protein: CASSQKTGPTDTQYF.

The J gene is TRBJ2-7, the V gene TRBV5-6; 8 bases match TRBD1. The CDR3 contains 15 residues. Germline V gene sequence: CDR1 SGHDT, CDR2 YYEEEE. With 2 bases clipped from V and 4 bases from J, the junction kept 8 bases outside the gene matches. The CDR3 bases are TGTGCCAGCAGCTTTCCCGGACAGGGTAGGTACGAGCAGTACTTC. This gives the protein CASSFPGQGRYEQYF. Variable domain in full (rest from reference TRBV5-6 and TRBJ2-7): DAGVTQSPTHLIKTRGQQVTLRCSPKSGHDTVSWYQQALGQGPQFIFQYYEEEERQRGNFPDRFSGHQFPNYSSELNVNALLLGDSALYLCASSFPGQGRYEQYFGPGTRLTVT.

The chain has TRBV4-2 and TRBJ1-5; D is uncertain. This CDR3 spans 15 amino acids. Germline CDR1 and CDR2: LGHNA and YNFKEQ. V was pared by 1 base and J by 5 bases, with 12 bases between. CDR3 residues: CASSQVPGRDQPQHF. CDR3 DNA sequence: TGTGCCAGCAGCCAAGTCCCCGGGCGGGATCAGCCCCAGCATTTT.

In its sample, this clone was seen once. One junction end disagrees with the germline gene, perhaps due to a read error. The J gene is TRBJ2-7, the V gene TRBV7-9; D perhaps matches TRBD2 (6 bases). CDR1 SEHNR and CDR2 FQNEAQ come from the germline V gene (reference sequence). This CDR3 contains 14 residues. This chain's CDR3 is CSSSLAVANYEQYF. The CDR3 DNA is TGTTCCAGCAGCTTAGCGGTAGCCAACTACGAGCAGTACTTC.

The CDR3 here is CASSAGRRTEAFF. The CDR3 bases are TGTGCCAGCAGCGCAGGGAGGCGGACTGAAGCTTTCTTT. The chain recombines TRBV5-6 with TRBJ1-1; TRBD1 is a possible D gene (5 bases). The germline V and J ends were trimmed by 4 bases and 5 bases, with 12 bases remaining between them. The CDR3 has 13 residues. Per germline, CDR1 SGHDT and CDR2 YYEEEE.

V is TRBV19 and J is TRBJ2-1, with D possibly TRBD1 on 6 matching bases. CDR3 length: 13 residues. V was shortened by 9 bases and J by 0 bases, with 9 bases between the two germline ends. CDR1 LNHDA and CDR2 SQIVND come from the germline V gene (reference sequence). The CDR3 reads CASRGSSYNEQFF. As DNA, the CDR3 is TGTGCCAGCAGGGGAAGCTCCTACAATGAGCAGTTCTTC.

The chain combines TRBV7-3 with TRBJ2-1; 9 bases fit TRBD2. Per germline, CDR1 SGHTA and CDR2 FQGTGA. The CDR3 is 18 residues long. V trimming: 2 bases; J trimming: 6 bases; junction bases outside the gene matches: 14. The CDR3 here is CASSLLPLAGKNGNEQFF. DNA of the CDR3: TGTGCCAGCAGCTTACTGCCCCTAGCGGGGAAGAATGGCAATGAGCAGTTCTTC. Complete variable domain (other parts from reference TRBV7-3 and TRBJ2-1): GAGVSQTPSNKVTEKGKYVELRCDPISGHTALYWYRQSLGQGPEFLIYFQGTGAADDSGLPNDRFFAVRPEGSVSTLKIQRTERGDSAVYLCASSLLPLAGKNGNEQFFGPGTRLTVL.

This chain uses TRBV2 with TRBJ1-1, with 12 bases identical to TRBD1. V dropped 4 bases and J dropped 5; count of bases not matched to a gene: 5. Germline CDR1 reads SNHLY; CDR2 reads FYNNEI. This CDR3 contains 15 residues. The CDR3, as DNA: TGTGCCAGCAGTGGGGGGACAGGGGGCGGAACTGAAGCTTTCTTT. It specifies CASSGGTGGGTEAFF.

This CDR3 is CASSLEGLGDTQYF. CDR3 DNA: TGTGCCAGCAGCTTAGAGGGACTAGGAGATACGCAGTATTTT. The chain combines TRBV11-2 with TRBJ2-3; TRBD2 matches at 8 bases. This CDR3 has 14 amino acids. Losses at the gene ends were 0 bases for V and 5 bases for J; bases not matched to a gene: 1. Germline CDR1 is SGHAT and CDR2 is FQNNGV.

This clone was seen only a few times. The chain uses TRBV5-3 and TRBJ2-1; 10 bases align to TRBD2. Being an ORF, TRBV5-3 has a function that is uncertain. The length of the CDR3 is 16 residues. V lost 3 bases to trimming and J lost 8 bases; unmatched junction nucleotides: 11. CDR3 loop: CARSSKKASGSYEQFF. CDR3 nucleotide sequence: TGTGCCAGAAGCTCAAAAAAGGCTAGCGGGAGTTATGAGCAGTTCTTC.

This clone came up a few times. The chain's CDR3 is CASSFSGRAGETQYF. CDR3 DNA: TGTGCCAGCAGCTTTAGCGGGAGGGCAGGAGAGACCCAGTACTTC. V is TRBV7-2 and J is TRBJ2-5; 11 bases fit TRBD2. Germline V gene lookup returns CDR1 SGHTA and CDR2 FQGNSA. V lost 3 bases, J lost 4 bases, and 4 bases stayed unmatched. This CDR3 has 15 amino acids.